This T cell receptor (beta chain) was sequenced during a study of shared clonotypes between healthy human individuals. In the case of this clone: The target antigen is unknown. Other nucleotide sequences in the sample specify the same CDR3.

In the CD4+ fraction, cells were divided into CD45RA+ naive and CD45RA-negative memory subsets. Replicate sorted-subset PCRs were loaded with about 0.2 ug DNA, roughly 33,000 T cell genomes. Data came from immunoSEQ multiplex PCR; TCRdb stores just in-frame clones and leaves some out. The table lists some 1 million clones, about 77% of them singletons, with approximately 1.5% in the top ten. The germline gives CDR1 KGHSH, CDR2 LQKENI. Germline trimming cut 3 bases from V and 5 bases from J; bases unmatched to any gene: 4. This CDR3 spans 14 amino acids. Study results and limitations: Sharing of clonotypes among donors was expected to vary with sequencing depth. Naive subsets usually exceeded memory subsets in estimated richness.

This clonotype was sampled from a man aged 18 to 30 in good health. V usage is TRBV18 and J usage is TRBJ2-7; 10 bases match TRBD2. The specimen sequenced was memory CD4+ T cells sorted from blood. Subset: CD45RA-negative fraction. The CDR3, as DNA: TGTGCCAGCTCACCTGCTAGCGGGAGCAACGAGCAGTACTTC. It yields the protein CASSPASGSNEQYF.